Below, one TCR beta chain is given with its context. Its antigen is still unknown. Trimming pared 3 bases from V and 2 bases from J, leaving 10 bases between. Germline V CDR1 and CDR2: DFQATT, SNEGSKA (reference sequence). This CDR3 is 13 amino acids long. The sample providers were healthy Caucasian people from Russia, aged roughly 6 to 95. Drawing of peripheral blood yielded ten milliliters from each donor. The record originates from a study of blood T cells in healthy people across ages. Study results and caveats: In the absence of known donor CMV status, changes in expanded clonotypes were possibly confounded. Naive T cell percentage by flow cytometry tracked strongly with beta diversity.

Next came a second PCR, run for about 7 to 12 cycles, which used a sample-barcoded 5' primer along with a J-beta primer mix. TCRdb independently ran MiXCR on the 5' RACE reads; one entry per CDR3 protein. The sample contains some 710,000 distinct CDR3 sequences, approximately 21% of which appear only once. The sample taken for sequencing was blood. This receptor was taken from a man between 65 and 85 years old in good health. V gene TRBV20-1 combines with J gene TRBJ1-1; no clear D gene. The CDR3 DNA sequence: TGCAGTGCTAGGTCGGAGCCTAACACTGAAGCTTTCTTT. This translates into CSARSEPNTEAFF.